Listed below are T cell receptor beta chains from one sample, sequenced in a study of blood T cell repertoires in COVID-19. Data came from immunoSEQ multiplex PCR; TCRdb stores just in-frame clones and leaves some out. This sample carries approximately 230,000 clones, around nine tenths of them seen once, and the ten largest clones take under 5%. The sequenced sample was PBMCs or T cells enriched from blood (not recorded which). Receptors were obtained from a woman in her 30s who had recovered from COVID-19. CDR3s include the opening cysteine and the closing phenylalanine or tryptophan. The order of the fields is J gene, V gene, clone size, D gene, CDR3 DNA, CDR3 protein. A D gene is named only where the DNA matches it firmly. Some rows have no size entry. The others give once, few or many, or a class for an expanded clone.

J: TRBJ2-1; V: TRBV28; size: once; D: TRBD1; DNA: TGTGCCAGCAGTTTATTAGGGGGCATAGAGGATGAGCAGTTCTTC; CDR3: CASSLLGGIEDEQFF
J: TRBJ2-2; V: TRBV2; size: NA; D: TRBD1; DNA: TGTGCCAGCAGAGACTGGGACAGGGTGAACACCGGGGAGCTGTTTTTT; CDR3: CASRDWDRVNTGELFF
J: TRBJ2-2; V: TRBV6-5; size: NA; D: TRBD2; DNA: TGTGCCAGCAGGCTAGCGGAGAACACCGGGGAGCTGTTTTTT; CDR3: CASRLAENTGELFF
J: TRBJ2-5; V: TRBV2; size: NA; D: NA; DNA: TGTGCCAGCAGTCAGGAGGTAGAGACCCAGTACTTC; CDR3: CASSQEVETQYF
J: TRBJ2-3; V: TRBV24-1; size: NA; D: TRBD2; DNA: TGTGCCACCAGTCAGGGACTAGCGGGGGGCCATACGCAGTATTTT; CDR3: CATSQGLAGGHTQYF
J: TRBJ1-1; V: TRBV3-1/TRBV3-2; size: NA; D: TRBD1; DNA: TGTGCCAGCAGCAACTCGGGGACGACAGGGGCAACTGAAGCTTTCTTT; CDR3: CASSNSGTTGATEAFF
J: TRBJ1-6; V: TRBV9; size: NA; D: NA; DNA: TGTGCCAGCAGCATAAGGGAGAATTCACCCCTCCACTTT; CDR3: CASSIRENSPLHF
J: TRBJ1-2; V: TRBV5-4; size: NA; D: NA; DNA: TGTGCCAGCACCGATAACCAGGGGATAACTAACTATGGCTACACCTTC; CDR3: CASTDNQGITNYGYTF
J: TRBJ1-4; V: TRBV19; size: NA; D: NA; DNA: TGTGCCAGTAGACGGCAGGGGATTGAAAAACTGTTTTTT; CDR3: CASRRQGIEKLFF
J: TRBJ2-7; V: TRBV30; size: NA; D: NA; DNA: TGTGCCTGGGACGACCGCCCGTTAACTACCGAGCAGTACTTC; CDR3: CAWDDRPLTTEQYF
J: TRBJ2-7; V: TRBV11-2; size: NA; D: TRBD2; DNA: TGTGCCAGCAGGATAGCGGGAGGAAACGAGCAGTACTTC; CDR3: CASRIAGGNEQYF
J: TRBJ1-5; V: TRBV7-2; size: NA; D: NA; DNA: TGTGCCAGCAGCTCGCAGGATGGTGGCGGGCAGCCCCAGCATTTT; CDR3: CASSSQDGGGQPQHF
J: TRBJ2-3; V: TRBV27; size: NA; D: NA; DNA: TGTGCCAGCAGCCTTCGGGATAGCACAGATACGCAGTATTTT; CDR3: CASSLRDSTDTQYF
J: TRBJ2-1; V: TRBV27; size: NA; D: TRBD2; DNA: TGTGCCACCACCCGGGGACTAGCGGCTGAGCAGTTCTTC; CDR3: CATTRGLAAEQFF
J: TRBJ1-3; V: TRBV25-1; size: NA; D: TRBD1; DNA: TGTGCCAGCAGTGATGACCGACAGGGGGGAAACACCATATATTTT; CDR3: CASSDDRQGGNTIYF
J: TRBJ2-1; V: TRBV4-1; size: NA; D: NA; DNA: TGCGCCAGCAGCCCGCTGGGTGGGAGGTCCTACAATGAGCAGTTCTTC; CDR3: CASSPLGGRSYNEQFF
J: TRBJ1-2; V: TRBV7-2; size: NA; D: NA; DNA: TGTGCCAGCAGCTTAGCGCAGGGGAGCTATGGCTACACCTTC; CDR3: CASSLAQGSYGYTF
J: TRBJ1-1; V: TRBV9; size: NA; D: NA; DNA: TGTGCCAGCAGCGCCACTGGGGGGGCTGGGTCTGAAGCTTTCTTT; CDR3: CASSATGGAGSEAFF
J: TRBJ1-2; V: TRBV30; size: few; D: NA; DNA: TGTGCCTGGGACAGCCCTCAGGTCTACACCTTC; CDR3: CAWDSPQVYTF
J: TRBJ2-5; V: TRBV6-2/TRBV6-3; size: NA; D: TRBD2; DNA: TGTGCCAGCAGTAGAGGACTAGCGGGAGCTCAAGAGACCCAGTACTTC; CDR3: CASSRGLAGAQETQYF
J: TRBJ2-3; V: TRBV29-1; size: NA; D: TRBD2; DNA: TGCAGCGTTGGGGGCGGGAGCGCAGATACGCAGTATTTT; CDR3: CSVGGGSADTQYF
J: TRBJ1-2; V: TRBV7-9; size: NA; D: NA; DNA: TGTGCCAGCAGCCGGGACTGGTCGATCTATGGCTACACCTTC; CDR3: CASSRDWSIYGYTF
J: TRBJ1-5; V: TRBV6-2/TRBV6-3; size: NA; D: TRBD1; DNA: TGTGCCAGCAGTCCCGACAGGGTAGTCAAGCCCCAGCATTTT; CDR3: CASSPDRVVKPQHF
J: TRBJ2-3; V: TRBV7-9; size: NA; D: TRBD2; DNA: TGTGCCAGCAGCTTTTGGCGGGAGATAGATACGCAGTATTTT; CDR3: CASSFWREIDTQYF
J: TRBJ1-5; V: TRBV4-1; size: NA; D: NA; DNA: TGCGCCAGCAGCCAGGAGAACGGGGTTAATCAGCCCCAGCATTTT; CDR3: CASSQENGVNQPQHF
J: TRBJ2-1; V: TRBV7-6; size: NA; D: NA; DNA: TGTGCCAGCAGCTTAGAGCACGAGCAGTTCTTC; CDR3: CASSLEHEQFF
J: TRBJ1-5; V: TRBV28; size: NA; D: NA; DNA: TGTGCCAGCAGTTTGCGGGGGGGATATAGCAATCAGCCCCAGCATTTT; CDR3: CASSLRGGYSNQPQHF
J: TRBJ1-4; V: TRBV14; size: NA; D: NA; DNA: TGTGCCAGCTCGGCGAGGGCGCGTGAAAAACTGTTTTTT; CDR3: CASSARAREKLFF
J: TRBJ2-7; V: TRBV7-9; size: NA; D: TRBD2; DNA: TGTGCCAGCAGCCTGTCTAGCGGGTACGAGCAGTACTTC; CDR3: CASSLSSGYEQYF
J: TRBJ2-2; V: TRBV5-1; size: NA; D: TRBD2; DNA: TGCGCCAGCAGCTTGGTTTACCTAGCGGCGAACACCGGGGAGCTGTTTTTT; CDR3: CASSLVYLAANTGELFF
J: TRBJ1-2; V: TRBV19; size: NA; D: TRBD1; DNA: TGTGCCAGTAGTCCTCAGGGACAGGGATATGGCTACACCTTC; CDR3: CASSPQGQGYGYTF
J: TRBJ1-6; V: TRBV11-2; size: NA; D: NA; DNA: TGTGCCAGCAGCTTAGACGGGTGGGGGCGCTCCCCCCTCCACTTT; CDR3: CASSLDGWGRSPLHF
J: TRBJ2-4; V: TRBV7-3; size: NA; D: TRBD2; DNA: TGTGCCAGCAGCTTACTACCCGTATCCCGACTAGCGGGGTATTTAAAAAACATTCAGTACTTC; CDR3: CASSLLPVSRLAGYLKNIQYF
J: TRBJ1-2; V: TRBV10-3; size: NA; D: TRBD1; DNA: TGTGCCATCAGTGCAGGGGGGAACCCTGGTAGGAACTATGGCTACACCTTC; CDR3: CAISAGGNPGRNYGYTF
J: TRBJ2-2; V: TRBV18; size: NA; D: NA; DNA: TGTGCCAGCTCACCATACGAATTCGGTAACACCGGGGAGCTGTTTTTT; CDR3: CASSPYEFGNTGELFF
J: TRBJ1-2; V: TRBV7-9; size: few; D: NA; DNA: TGTGCCAGCAGCTTAGATAGGGGTCCCGCCGGCTACACCTTC; CDR3: CASSLDRGPAGYTF
J: TRBJ1-3; V: TRBV19; size: NA; D: NA; DNA: TGTGCCAGTAAAGCAGGAATTATTCGAAACACCATATATTTT; CDR3: CASKAGIIRNTIYF
J: TRBJ1-2; V: TRBV28; size: NA; D: TRBD1; DNA: TGTGCCAGCAGTGCCCACAGGGGGTTGGGAGTTCGCTATGGCTACACCTTC; CDR3: CASSAHRGLGVRYGYTF
J: TRBJ1-4; V: TRBV27; size: NA; D: NA; DNA: TGTGCCACCCGTGGGGCTACACTTAATGAAAAACTGTTTTTT; CDR3: CATRGATLNEKLFF
J: TRBJ1-1; V: TRBV28; size: NA; D: TRBD1; DNA: TGTGCCAGCAGCCCAGGACAGGAGAATGAAGCTTTCTTT; CDR3: CASSPGQENEAFF
J: TRBJ1-2; V: TRBV29-1; size: NA; D: TRBD1; DNA: TGCAGCGTTGAAGAGCGACAGGGCCTCGTGCGGACGCGGTTC; CDR3: CSVEERQGLVRTRF
J: TRBJ2-3; V: TRBV20-1; size: NA; D: TRBD1; DNA: TGCAGTGCTAGTCGAGGACAGGGGACAGATACGCAGTATTTT; CDR3: CSASRGQGTDTQYF
J: TRBJ2-1; V: TRBV7-8; size: NA; D: NA; DNA: TGTGCCAGCAGCTTCGGACAGCCGAATGAGCAGTTCTTC; CDR3: CASSFGQPNEQFF
J: TRBJ2-3; V: TRBV7-9; size: NA; D: TRBD1; DNA: TGTGCCAGCAGCTTACTGACAGGGGAGGATACGCAGTATTTT; CDR3: CASSLLTGEDTQYF
J: TRBJ2-3; V: TRBV9; size: NA; D: NA; DNA: TGTGCCAGCAGCGTTCTAGCGTCGAGCACAGATACGCAGTATTTT; CDR3: CASSVLASSTDTQYF
J: TRBJ1-1; V: TRBV27; size: NA; D: TRBD1; DNA: TGTGCCACCTTTGGATTTTCAGGGGGCACTGAAGCTTTCTTT; CDR3: CATFGFSGGTEAFF
J: TRBJ2-1; V: TRBV7-9; size: NA; D: NA; DNA: TGTGCCAGCAGCTTAGCATTTAGCGACAATGAGCAGTTCTTC; CDR3: CASSLAFSDNEQFF
J: TRBJ1-1; V: TRBV6-5; size: NA; D: NA; DNA: TGTGCCAGCAGCATACAGGGAAGGCGGGAAGCTTTCTTT; CDR3: CASSIQGRREAFF
J: TRBJ1-2; V: TRBV28; size: NA; D: NA; DNA: TGTGCCAGCAGAGTCGGGACAACTTTTACCTTC; CDR3: CASRVGTTFTF